This T cell receptor beta chain emerged from a study of blood T cell repertoires in COVID-19. Study summary: Material from acute and convalescent COVID-19 was sourced from the United States, Italy and Spain. PBMCs, B-cell-depleted T cells, or T cells provided the cDNA or gDNA that made up the material.

V dropped 6 bases and J dropped 2 bases, with 11 bases sitting between them. Germline V lookup: CDR1 SNHLY, CDR2 FYNNEI. This CDR3 is built from 13 residues. Original handling: Amplifying reference gene primers gave estimates of nucleated cell counts. The repertoire was sequenced with immunoSEQ multiplex PCR; TCRdb's copy has only in-frame clones and lacks some. The D gene and trimming were derived from the DNA, and the V and J assignments and clone size from that table. Of hundreds of thousands of clones in the sample, 83% were seen once. The genes are TRBV2 and TRBJ2-7; D possibly corresponds to TRBD1 (6 bases). This receptor was obtained from a woman in her forties or fifties with acute or convalescent COVID-19. Specimen: peripheral blood. CDR3 amino acids: CASSRDTTYEQYF. As DNA, the CDR3 is TGTGCCAGCAGCCGGGACACCACCTACGAGCAGTACTTC.